A single sample gave rise to the 10 T cell receptor beta chains below, sequenced in a study of early T cells in non-severe SARS-CoV-2 infection. From the 5' RACE reads, TCRdb called clonotypes with MiXCR, one entry per CDR3 protein. The sample lists 75,000 to 80,000 distinct CDR3 sequences, approximately 10% occurring once. The sample consisted of whole blood, taken at baseline. These receptors were taken from an adult who was a healthcare worker with PCR-confirmed SARS-CoV-2 infection or an uninfected control (not recorded which).

In its sample, this clonotype was seen many times. The chain joins TRBV6-2 or TRBV6-3 to TRBJ2-3; D may be TRBD2 (5 bases). The CDR3 contains 15 residues. V dropped 10 bases and J dropped 5 bases, with 22 bases sitting between them. The germline gives CDR1 MNHEY, CDR2 SVGEGT. For the CDR3, the DNA is TGTGCCATCACTAATGCGGGTGGGTCTGGAGATACGCAGTATTTT. Translation: CAITNAGGSGDTQYF.

This clonotype was seen at least ten times. This sequence joins TRBV13 and TRBJ1-1, with 9 positions matching TRBD1. CDR1 is PRHDT, CDR2 FYEKMQ, per germline (reference sequence). The CDR3 extends over 18 amino acids. V was clipped by 1 base and J by 2 bases; unmatched bases: 11. The CDR3 DNA follows: TGTGCCAGCAGCTTAGCCTCCGGGACAGGGTTGACTAACACTGAAGCTTTCTTT. Translated: CASSLASGTGLTNTEAFF.

This clonotype showed up many times. The chain links TRBV30 to TRBJ1-1, with D unclear. CDR1 is GTSNPN and CDR2 is SVGIG in the germline V gene (reference sequence). The CDR3 contains 13 residues. V was trimmed by 7 bases and J by 1 base, leaving 13 bases between them. CDR3 region: CAFGGGRNTEAFF. The CDR3 DNA sequence: TGTGCCTTTGGTGGTGGGAGGAACACTGAAGCTTTCTTT.

There are many counts of this clonotype. The chain joins TRBV20-1 to TRBJ2-3, with a weak D call TRBD2 (5 bases). The CDR3 runs to 14 residues. Per germline, CDR1 DFQATT and CDR2 SNEGSKA (reference sequence). Trimming took off 0 bases at V and 5 bases at J, with 12 bases between the two ends. CDR3 nucleotides: TGCAGTGCTAGAGATCCATCCCGGGGAGATACGCAGTATTTT. This translates into CSARDPSRGDTQYF.

Many counts were recorded for this clonotype. This chain links TRBV7-8 with TRBJ1-1, with D uncertain. The V end lost 2 bases, the J end lost 1 base, and 17 bases lay between the germline ends. The CDR3 consists of 17 residues. The germline V gene encodes CDR1 SGHVS and CDR2 FQNEAQ. The DNA for the CDR3 is TGTGCCAGCAGCTTACCCCTATCCCCTACACAGAACACTGAAGCTTTCTTT. It yields the protein CASSLPLSPTQNTEAFF.

The chain uses TRBV12-3 or TRBV12-4 and TRBJ2-7, with 9 nucleotides matching TRBD1. J was trimmed by 2 bases and V by 6 bases; bases with no gene match: 5. The CDR3 spans 14 residues. The CDR3 here is CASSRQGGTYEQYF. DNA of the CDR3: TGTGCCAGCAGCCGACAGGGGGGGACCTACGAGCAGTACTTC.

This clonotype was seen only a few times. The chain employs TRBV6-1 and TRBJ1-4; D remains ambiguous. Germline-derived CDR1 and CDR2 are MNHNS and SASEGT. The CDR3 contains 14 residues. V was shortened by 7 bases and J by 5 bases, with 14 bases between the two germline ends. In DNA form, the CDR3 reads TGTGCCAGCAAGTTAGCATTAGAAAATGAAAAACTGTTTTTT. This gives the protein CASKLALENEKLFF.

The chain's CDR3 is CASSLSGRYDTDTQYF. The CDR3 region has the DNA TGTGCCAGCAGCTTAAGTGGGCGCTACGACACAGATACGCAGTATTTT. This chain links TRBV7-8 with TRBJ2-3; no clear D gene. The germline V gene encodes CDR1 SGHVS and CDR2 FQNEAQ. Trimming removed 2 bases from V and 2 bases from J, with 14 bases in between. The CDR3 has 16 residues.

The chain uses TRBV20-1 and TRBJ2-3; 9 bases agree with TRBD2. The CDR3 consists of 16 residues. Per germline, CDR1 DFQATT and CDR2 SNEGSKA (reference sequence). With 0 bases clipped from V and 0 bases from J, the junction kept 4 bases outside the gene matches. The CDR3 here is CSARDPSGGSTDTQYF. In nucleotides, the CDR3 is TGCAGTGCTAGAGATCCAAGCGGGGGGAGCACAGATACGCAGTATTTT.

This clonotype was seen repeatedly, ten times or more. The chain has TRBV20-1 and TRBJ1-2, with D perhaps matching TRBD1 (6 bases). CDR3 length: 13 amino acids. The V end was cut by 7 bases, the J end by 2 bases, with 14 bases between. The germline V gene encodes CDR1 DFQATT and CDR2 SNEGSKA (reference sequence). CDR3 bases: TGCAGTGTTCCGACAGGCGCCAACTATGGCTACACCTTC. Its protein product is CSVPTGANYGYTF.